In this sample, the clone carrying this T cell receptor beta chain turned up a few times. Antigen specificity is unknown. These data originate in a study of beta chain features in type 1 diabetes. Study-wide background: All samples yielded 107,917,701 examined sorted cells. Findings and caveats of the study: There was a moderate but significant shortening of TCRB CDR3s in all four CD4+ subsets of Type 1 diabetes patients.

CDR1 and CDR2 (germline): SQVTM, ANQGSEA. There are 15 residues in the CDR3. Germline trimming cut 6 bases from V and 3 bases from J; bases unmatched to any gene: 9. The whole isolated RNA underwent reverse transcription, so sequencing captured expressed TCRB transcripts. The study sequenced naive, central memory and regulatory T cell samples to an average of approximately 3.5 million reads. The method was immunoSEQ multiplex PCR; TCRdb's version includes in-frame clones alone and lacks a portion of them. This sample carries about 740,000 clones, roughly an eighth of them seen once, and the ten largest clones take around 0.022%. Each sorted fraction was over 95% pure.

This TCR was recovered from a man in his late teens or twenties with type 1 diabetes. The chain employs TRBV29-1 and TRBJ1-3; 9 bases match TRBD1. Material for sequencing was naive CD4+ T cells from blood. CDR3 sequence (DNA): TGCAGCGTCGCAAGGTGGGGACAGGGTGGAAACACCATATATTTT. Protein sequence: CSVARWGQGGNTIYF.